This TCR beta chain was sequenced in a study of glioma-infiltrating T cells after dendritic cell vaccination. On the study more broadly: Dendritic cells derived from monocytes and pulsed with autologous tumor lysate formed the vaccine.

V shed 5 bases and J shed 3 bases, with 14 bases lying between them. Germline CDR1 is MNHEY and CDR2 is SVGAGI. The CDR3 is made up of 15 amino acids. The time point denotes: after dendritic cell vaccination, including at tumor progression/relapse. About this clone itself: Its antigen is currently unknown.

The assay was immunoSEQ multiplex PCR, and TCRdb's table has in-frame clones only and misses some. The sample comprises about 76,000 clones, more than 75% of which are singletons, and 2% to 2.5% rests with the top ten. Overall study results and limits: Survival was not directly related to TCR clonality in these patients.

This material consisted of blood, taken after dendritic cell vaccination. The receptor was isolated from a human donor with glioblastoma. V is TRBV6-5 and J is TRBJ1-3, with D tentatively TRBD1 (6 bases). CDR3 in DNA: TGTGCCAGCAGTAAAGGGGGAAAGAATGGAAACACCATATATTTT. It translates to CASSKGGKNGNTIYF.